Listed here is a single T cell receptor (beta chain). Its matching antigen is unknown. The sample belongs to a study of blood T cells in healthy people across ages. General study findings and limits: From one million sequenced T cells, diversity estimates were lower bounds. As age increased, TCR beta diversity per million T cells fell in a roughly linear fashion.

A second PCR of 7 to 11 cycles used a sample-barcoded 5' primer and a J-beta primer mix. Carrying 12 random nucleotides, a template-switch adaptor labeled each individual cDNA molecule. Each CDR3 protein is one row after TCRdb ran MiXCR on the 5' RACE reads. The table shows roughly 1.9 million distinct CDR3 sequences, with about two fifths occurring only once. The origin of this receptor is a human donor in good health. What was sequenced was blood.

CDR3 in amino acids: CATSATTAKETQYF. The CDR3 nucleotides are TGTGCCACCAGTGCCACGACAGCAAAAGAGACCCAGTACTTC. V gene TRBV24-1 combines with J gene TRBJ2-5, with D possibly TRBD1 on 5 matching bases. The CDR3 length is 14 residues. V shed 5 bases and J shed 3 bases, with 12 bases lying between them. Germline assignment: CDR1 KGHDR and CDR2 SFDVKD.